The 23 T cell receptor beta chains reported below all come from one sample, sequenced in a study of regulatory T cells in long-lasting Graves disease. Relying on iRepertoire HTBI primers and Arm-PCR of CDR3 regions, the team built TCR beta libraries. TCRdb reanalysed the multiplex PCR reads using MiXCR and keeps one entry per CDR3 protein. The repertoire holds hundreds of thousands of distinct CDR3 sequences, with roughly 17% as singletons. The time point was: newly diagnosed GD, antithyroid drugs for less than 3 months. PBMCs provided the RNA from which the TCR library was made. In addition, the sample was reused for a study of T cells in Graves' hyperthyroidism and ophthalmopathy.

The material sequenced was peripheral blood mononuclear cells (PBMCs), taken at new diagnosis, from a patient treated with antithyroid drugs. These receptors all stem from a man aged 35-49 years with Graves disease.

Ten or more counts support this clonotype. V is TRBV11-2 and J is TRBJ1-2; the match to TRBD1 covers 9 bases. The CDR3 runs to 15 residues. V lost 6 bases to trimming and J lost 4 bases; unmatched junction nucleotides: 9. Germline assignment: CDR1 SGHAT and CDR2 FQNNGV. The CDR3 region has the DNA TGTGCCAGCAGTTTCCCGGGACAGGGAACCTATGGCTACACCTTC. The encoded protein is CASSFPGQGTYGYTF.

At least ten counts were recorded for this clonotype. This rearrangement joins TRBV6-2 or TRBV6-3 to TRBJ1-6; D not resolved. Trimming removed 5 bases at V and 16 bases at J, with 21 bases between. The CDR3 is made up of 14 amino acids. Germline loops: CDR1 MNHEY, CDR2 SVGEGT. CDR3 nucleotides: TGTGCCAGCAGTGCACGCGAAGGGAGCTATCCGCTCCACTTT. Its translation: CASSAREGSYPLHF.

This chain uses TRBV30 with TRBJ1-5; TRBD1 agrees at 7 bases. Germline V lookup: CDR1 GTSNPN, CDR2 SVGIG (reference sequence). The CDR3 is made up of 14 amino acids. V lost 8 bases to trimming and J lost 5 bases; unmatched junction nucleotides: 12. The CDR3 DNA is TGTGCCGGAACCTCAGGGGGGTTTGATCAGCCCCAGCATTTT. As protein: CAGTSGGFDQPQHF.

This clonotype was counted ten times or more. V is TRBV5-1 and J is TRBJ2-1; D not resolved. V dropped 3 bases and J dropped 6 bases, with 4 bases sitting between them. Germline V gene lookup returns CDR1 SGHRS and CDR2 YFSETQ. The CDR3 is 11 amino acids. The CDR3 nucleotides are TGCGCCAGCAGCTCGTTCAATGAGCAGTTCTTC. Protein: CASSSFNEQFF. Using reference TRBV5-1 and TRBJ2-1 for the parts outside the CDR3, the full variable domain is KAGVTQTPRYLIKTRGQQVTLSCSPISGHRSVSWYQQTPGQGLQFLFEYFSETQRNKGNFPGRFSGRQFSNSRSEMNVSTLELGDSALYLCASSSFNEQFFGPGTRLTVL.

The chain combines TRBV4-3 with TRBJ1-5; D may be TRBD1 (6 bases). With 0 bases removed from V and 4 bases from J, the gap between germline ends came to 10 bases. The CDR3 sequence is 15 residues long. Germline values: CDR1 LGHNA, CDR2 YSLEER. CDR3 sequence: CASSQDIRGNQPQHF. CDR3 sequence (DNA): TGCGCCAGCAGCCAAGATATCAGGGGAAATCAGCCCCAGCATTTT.

Only a few counts were recorded for this clonotype. The chain joins TRBV7-9 to TRBJ2-5; 10 nucleotides line up with TRBD1. The CDR3 sequence is 14 residues long. The V gene's germline CDR1 is SEHNR and CDR2 FQNEAQ (reference sequence). V gave up 8 bases and J gave up 7 bases; unmatched junction bases: 10. The CDR3 region has the DNA TGTGCCAGCCGACAGACAGGGGGCTCGGGGACCCAGTACTTC. As protein: CASRQTGGSGTQYF. Using reference TRBV7-9 and TRBJ2-5 for the parts outside the CDR3, the full variable domain is DTGVSQNPRHKITKRGQNVTFRCDPISEHNRLYWYRQTLGQGPEFLTYFQNEAQLEKSRLLSDRFSAERPKGSFSTLEIQRTEQGDSAMYLCASRQTGGSGTQYFGPGTRLLVL.

Only a few counts were recorded for this clonotype. J is TRBJ2-1 and V is TRBV14; 11 bases are shared with TRBD2. CDR3 length: 17 amino acids. Trimming cost V 4 bases and J 0 bases; bases outside gene matches: 5. CDR1 is SGHDN, CDR2 FVKESK, per germline. The CDR3 is CASSPRLAGISYNEQFF. CDR3 DNA: TGTGCCAGCAGCCCCCGACTAGCGGGGATCTCCTACAATGAGCAGTTCTTC.

There are many counts of this clonotype. The chain combines TRBV20-1 with TRBJ2-5; 8 bases fit TRBD1. There are 14 residues in the CDR3. Per the germline V gene, CDR1 is DFQATT and CDR2 is SNEGSKA (reference sequence). V lost 5 bases and J lost 6; bases outside the gene matches: 11. CDR3 region: CSADERQGRKTQYF. The CDR3 nucleotides read TGCAGTGCTGACGAAAGACAGGGGAGGAAGACCCAGTACTTC.

This clonotype was counted a few times. The V gene is TRBV5-1, the J gene TRBJ2-6; perhaps TRBD1 as D (6 bases). The CDR3 spans 16 residues. The germline CDR1 and CDR2 sequences are SGHRS and YFSETQ. The V end was cut by 0 bases, the J end by 4 bases, with 11 bases between. CDR3 nucleotides: TGCGCCAGCAGCTTGGAAGGGGGAAAGGGGGCCAACGTCCTGACTTTC. Protein sequence: CASSLEGGKGANVLTF. Full variable domain (rest looked up from reference TRBV5-1 and TRBJ2-6): KAGVTQTPRYLIKTRGQQVTLSCSPISGHRSVSWYQQTPGQGLQFLFEYFSETQRNKGNFPGRFSGRQFSNSRSEMNVSTLELGDSALYLCASSLEGGKGANVLTFGAGSRLTVL.

With regard to this clonotype: At one of its ends the junction is not consistent with the germline gene, which may arise from a read error. The chain uses TRBV7-9 and TRBJ2-1; TRBD2 agrees at 9 bases. The CDR3 loop spans 12 amino acids. Looked up from germline, CDR1 is SEHNR and CDR2 is FQNEAQ (reference sequence). The CDR3, as DNA: TGTGCCAGCAGCTTAGCCGTGGCGGGAGGGGTCTTC. Translation: CASSLAVAGGVF.

This clonotype was counted ten times or more. The V and J genes are TRBV19 and TRBJ2-1; 8 bases are a match to TRBD1. The end of the DNA fits TRBJ2-5 better, so the J call may be wrong. CDR3 length: 14 amino acids. The germline V gene encodes CDR1 LNHDA and CDR2 SQIVND (reference sequence). CDR3 nucleotides: TGTGCCAGTAGTATCCGACAGGGGCAAGAGACCCAGTACTTC. Its protein product is CASSIRQGQETQYF.

The table lists this clonotype with a few counts. This chain connects TRBV6-1 to TRBJ2-7, with TRBD2 matching 9 bases. V trimming: 5 bases; J trimming: 6 bases; junction bases outside the gene matches: 11. Germline values: CDR1 MNHNS, CDR2 SASEGT. The CDR3 loop spans 15 amino acids. CDR3 sequence reads: CASSLSLASGVEQYF. The DNA of the CDR3 is TGTGCCAGCAGTCTGAGCCTGGCTAGCGGGGTCGAGCAGTACTTC.

The CDR3 protein is CASSSTRGTGVDTQYF. The CDR3 coding sequence is TGTGCCAGCAGTTCTACAAGAGGGACAGGGGTCGATACGCAGTATTTT. The chain employs TRBV2 and TRBJ2-3; 10 nucleotides align to TRBD1. Germline CDR1 is SNHLY and CDR2 is FYNNEI. This CDR3 has 16 residues. Losses at the gene ends were 5 bases for V and 6 bases for J; bases not matched to a gene: 11. Full variable domain (remainder filled in from reference TRBV2 and TRBJ2-3): EPEVTQTPSHQVTQMGQEVILRCVPISNHLYFYWYRQILGQKVEFLVSFYNNEISEKSEIFDDQFSVERPDGSNFTLKIRSTKLEDSAMYFCASSSTRGTGVDTQYFGPGTRLTVL.

This clonotype showed up just a few times. V usage is TRBV9 and J usage is TRBJ2-1; perhaps TRBD1 as D (6 bases). The germline V and J ends were trimmed by 1 base and 7 bases, with 12 bases remaining between them. CDR1 and CDR2 (germline): SGDLS, YYNGEE. The CDR3 loop spans 14 amino acids. The CDR3 DNA sequence: TGTGCCAGCAGCGTATCCCAGGGGAGAAATGAGCAGTTCTTC. This sequence encodes CASSVSQGRNEQFF.

In this sample, this clonotype turned up many times. The rearrangement joins TRBV2 to TRBJ1-2; possibly TRBD1 for D (6 bases). In germline, CDR1 is SNHLY, CDR2 FYNNEI. CDR3 length equals 13 residues. V was shortened by 6 bases and J by 7 bases, with 15 bases between the two germline ends. The CDR3 nucleotides are TGTGCCAGCAGCCTTACAGGGAGGGTTGGCTACACCTTC. It yields the protein CASSLTGRVGYTF.

This clonotype was observed a handful of times. V gene TRBV5-5 combines with J gene TRBJ1-5; no reliable D call. Germline loops: CDR1 SGHKS, CDR2 YYEKEE (reference sequence). CDR3 length: 16 amino acids. Deletions cut 3 bases from V and 0 bases from J, with 13 bases between. In DNA, the CDR3 is TGTGCCAGCAGCTCCTCGGGGTCCCCTAGCAATCAGCCCCAGCATTTT. Encoded protein: CASSSSGSPSNQPQHF.

The rearrangement links TRBV20-1 to TRBJ2-7; possible D gene TRBD2, 5 bases. Looked up from germline, CDR1 is DFQATT and CDR2 is SNEGSKA (reference sequence). The CDR3 has 14 amino acids. Trimming removed 5 bases at V and 0 bases at J, with 14 bases between. The CDR3 region has the DNA TGCAGTGCTTTCACAGAGGGTAGCTCCTACGAGCAGTACTTC. This gives the protein CSAFTEGSSYEQYF.

This clonotype has only a few counts. The gene calls are TRBV2 and TRBJ2-3; D ambiguous. CDR3 length equals 15 residues. Trimming removed 2 bases from V and 8 bases from J, with 17 bases in between. Germline CDR1 and CDR2: SNHLY and FYNNEI. The CDR3 DNA sequence: TGTGCCAGCAGTGAAACCGCCGGGCTATTGGTTACGCAGTATTTT. Residues: CASSETAGLLVTQYF.

This clonotype came up many times. The chain uses TRBV5-1 and TRBJ2-5; D is possibly TRBD2 (5 bases). Germline loops: CDR1 SGHRS, CDR2 YFSETQ. The V end lost 4 bases, the J end lost 4 bases, and 14 bases lay between the germline ends. CDR3 length equals 14 residues. CDR3 sequence reads: CASSPGPEGETQYF. CDR3 nucleotides: TGCGCCAGCAGCCCGGGCCCTGAGGGAGAGACCCAGTACTTC.

The table lists this clonotype with a few counts. A clone one base away is much larger, so this may be a read error. The chain recombines TRBV5-1 with TRBJ2-1, with 9 bases aligning to TRBD1. V shed 6 bases and J 8 bases; nucleotides not matched to a gene: 12. CDR1 and CDR2 (germline): SGHRS, YFSETQ. This CDR3 spans 15 amino acids. CDR3 nucleotide sequence: TGCGCCAGCAACTCCTACAGGGGGCGCGTGGATGAGCAGTTCTTC. It yields the protein CASNSYRGRVDEQFF.

The sample holds a few counts of this clonotype. The chain couples TRBV6-2 or TRBV6-3 to TRBJ1-5; TRBD1 is a possible D gene (5 bases). Looked up from germline, CDR1 is MNHEY and CDR2 is SVGEGT. This CDR3 comprises 13 residues. V lost 7 bases, J lost 1 base, and 8 bases lay in between. For the CDR3, the DNA is TGTGCCAGCACTTGGGGGAGCAATCAGCCCCAGCATTTT. Translated: CASTWGSNQPQHF.

Points on this clonotype: One base separates it from a far larger clone, so it is likely a read error. This sequence joins TRBV30 and TRBJ2-3, with 11 bases lining up with TRBD2. The J call could be wrong; TRBJ2-7 is a better fit for the DNA end. Germline V gene sequence: CDR1 GTSNPN, CDR2 SVGIG (reference sequence). This CDR3 comprises 21 residues. CDR3 nucleotides: TGTGCCTGGAGTGTAATCGATTGGGGACTAGCGGATTATCACGCTTACAATGAGCAGTACTTC. Protein product: CAWSVIDWGLADYHAYNEQYF.

The chain employs TRBV20-1 and TRBJ2-7; 9 bases match TRBD1. Unmatched junction bases numbered 11, after V lost 6 bases and J lost 2 bases. The CDR3 runs to 15 residues. The V gene's germline CDR1 is DFQATT and CDR2 SNEGSKA (reference sequence). CDR3 protein: CSADKGDREAYEQYF. CDR3 nucleotide sequence: TGCAGTGCCGATAAGGGGGACAGGGAAGCCTACGAGCAGTACTTC.